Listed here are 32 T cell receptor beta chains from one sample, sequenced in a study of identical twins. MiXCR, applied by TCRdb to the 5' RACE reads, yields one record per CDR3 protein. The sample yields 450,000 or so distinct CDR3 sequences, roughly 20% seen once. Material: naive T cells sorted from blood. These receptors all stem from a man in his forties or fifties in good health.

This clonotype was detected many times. The chain's CDR3 is CASSAENERNYTF. The CDR3 DNA follows: TGCGCCAGCAGCGCCGAAAACGAGAGAAACTACACCTTC. V and J are TRBV5-1 and TRBJ1-2; D not certain. CDR1 and CDR2 from the germline V gene are SGHRS and YFSETQ. The CDR3 is 13 residues long. V was pared by 4 bases and J by 10 bases, with 17 bases between.

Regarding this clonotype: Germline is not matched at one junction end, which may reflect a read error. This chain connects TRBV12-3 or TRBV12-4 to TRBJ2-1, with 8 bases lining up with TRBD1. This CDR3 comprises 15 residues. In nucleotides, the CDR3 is TGTGCCAGCACTTTACAGGGGGTCTCCTACAATGAGCAGTTCTTC. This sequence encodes CASTLQGVSYNEQFF.

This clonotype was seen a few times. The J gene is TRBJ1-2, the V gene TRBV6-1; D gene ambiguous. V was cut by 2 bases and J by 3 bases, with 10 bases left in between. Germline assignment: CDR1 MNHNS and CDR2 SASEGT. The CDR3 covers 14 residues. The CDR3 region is CASSERGGYYGYTF. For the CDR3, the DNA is TGTGCCAGCAGTGAACGAGGCGGCTACTATGGCTACACCTTC.

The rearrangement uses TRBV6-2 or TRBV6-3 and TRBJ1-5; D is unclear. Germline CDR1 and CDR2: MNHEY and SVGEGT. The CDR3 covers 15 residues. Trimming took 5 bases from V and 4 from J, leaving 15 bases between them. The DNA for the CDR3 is TGTGCCAGCAGTCCAAGTGGATTCGGTAATCAGCCCCAGCATTTT. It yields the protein CASSPSGFGNQPQHF.

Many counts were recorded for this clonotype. The CDR3 protein is CATSHGTRTQPQHF. In nucleotides, the CDR3 is TGTGCCACCAGCCATGGCACCCGTACGCAGCCCCAGCATTTT. The rearrangement joins TRBV15 to TRBJ1-5; D remains ambiguous. This CDR3 contains 14 residues. Germline CDR1 LNHNV, CDR2 YYDKDF (reference sequence). Between the trimmed V and J ends, which lost 5 bases and 7 bases, there was a span of 15 bases.

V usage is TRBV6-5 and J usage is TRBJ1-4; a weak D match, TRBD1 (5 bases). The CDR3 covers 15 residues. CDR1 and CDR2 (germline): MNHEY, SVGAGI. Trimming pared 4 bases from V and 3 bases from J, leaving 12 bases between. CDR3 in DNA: TGTGCCAGCAGTTCAGTCGGGGCGGCTAATGAAAAACTGTTTTTT. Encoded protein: CASSSVGAANEKLFF.

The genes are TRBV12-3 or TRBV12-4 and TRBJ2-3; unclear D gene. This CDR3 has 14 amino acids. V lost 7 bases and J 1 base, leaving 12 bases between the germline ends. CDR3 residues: CASTNRPGTDTQYF. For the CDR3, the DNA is TGTGCCAGCACCAACCGGCCCGGCACAGATACGCAGTATTTT.

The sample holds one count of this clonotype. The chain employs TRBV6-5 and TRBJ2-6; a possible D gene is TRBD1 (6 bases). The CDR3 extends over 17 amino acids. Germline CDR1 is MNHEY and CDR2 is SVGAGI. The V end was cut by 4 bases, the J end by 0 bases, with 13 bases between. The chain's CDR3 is CASSWDIEPSGANVLTF. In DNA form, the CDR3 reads TGTGCCAGCAGTTGGGACATCGAACCCTCTGGGGCCAACGTCCTGACTTTC.

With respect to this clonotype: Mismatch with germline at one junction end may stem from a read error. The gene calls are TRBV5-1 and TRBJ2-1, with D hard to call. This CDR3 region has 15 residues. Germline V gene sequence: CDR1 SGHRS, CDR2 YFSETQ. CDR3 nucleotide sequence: TGCGCCAGAAGCTTGGCCCAGGTCTCCTACAATGAGCAGTTCTTC. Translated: CARSLAQVSYNEQFF.

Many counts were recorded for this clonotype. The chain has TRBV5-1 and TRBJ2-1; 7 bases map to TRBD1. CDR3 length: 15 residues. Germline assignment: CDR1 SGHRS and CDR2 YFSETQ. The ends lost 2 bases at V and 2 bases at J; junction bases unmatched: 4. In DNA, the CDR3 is TGCGCCAGCAGCTTCCGGGACAGCACCTACAATGAGCAGTTCTTC. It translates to CASSFRDSTYNEQFF.

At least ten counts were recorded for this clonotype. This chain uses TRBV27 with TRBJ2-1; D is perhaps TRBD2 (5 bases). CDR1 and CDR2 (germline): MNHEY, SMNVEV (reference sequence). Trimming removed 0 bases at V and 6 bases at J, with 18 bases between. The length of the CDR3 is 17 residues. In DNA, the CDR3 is TGTGCCAGCAGTTTATCGATCTCCGGGGATTGGGTCAATGAGCAGTTCTTC. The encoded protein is CASSLSISGDWVNEQFF.

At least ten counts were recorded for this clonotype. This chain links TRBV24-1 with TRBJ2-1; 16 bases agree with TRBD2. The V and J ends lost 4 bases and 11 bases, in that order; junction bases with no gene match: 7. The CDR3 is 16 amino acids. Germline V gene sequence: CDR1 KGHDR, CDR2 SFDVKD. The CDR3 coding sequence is TGTGCCACCAGTGAGCCCGGGACTAGCGGGGGGGTTAAGCAGTTCTTC. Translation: CATSEPGTSGGVKQFF.

As DNA, the CDR3 is TGTGCCAGCAGTTCCCCCGGGACTAGCGGAAACTACGAGCAGTACTTC. Translated: CASSSPGTSGNYEQYF. This chain connects TRBV28 to TRBJ2-7; TRBD2 matches at 11 bases. Trimming removed 4 bases from V and 3 bases from J; junction bases left unmatched: 8. CDR3 length: 16 amino acids. Germline V gene lookup returns CDR1 MDHEN and CDR2 SYDVKM.

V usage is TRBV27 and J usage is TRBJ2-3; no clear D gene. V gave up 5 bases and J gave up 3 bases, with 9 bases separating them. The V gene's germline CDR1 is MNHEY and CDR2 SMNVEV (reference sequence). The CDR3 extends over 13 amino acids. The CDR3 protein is CASSPVLTDTQYF. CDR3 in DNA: TGTGCCAGCAGTCCGGTCCTTACAGATACGCAGTATTTT.

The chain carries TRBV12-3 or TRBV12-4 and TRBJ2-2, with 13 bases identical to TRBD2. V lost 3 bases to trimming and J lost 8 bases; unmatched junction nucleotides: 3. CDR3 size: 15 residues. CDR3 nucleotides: TGTGCCAGCAGTTTGGGACTAGCGGGGTTTGGGGAGCTGTTTTTT. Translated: CASSLGLAGFGELFF.

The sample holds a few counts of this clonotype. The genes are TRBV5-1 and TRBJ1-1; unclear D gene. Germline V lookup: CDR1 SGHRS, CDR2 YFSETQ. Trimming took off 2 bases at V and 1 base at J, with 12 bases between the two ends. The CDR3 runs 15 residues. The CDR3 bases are TGCGCCAGCAGCTTCGACGGGAAAGGGAACACTGAAGCTTTCTTT. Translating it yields CASSFDGKGNTEAFF.

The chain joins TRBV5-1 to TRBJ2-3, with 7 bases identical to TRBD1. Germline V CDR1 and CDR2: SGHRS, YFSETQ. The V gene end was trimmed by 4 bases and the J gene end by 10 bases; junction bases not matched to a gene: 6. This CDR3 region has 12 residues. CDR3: CASSNRDSPQYF. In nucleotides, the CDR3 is TGCGCCAGCAGCAACCGGGACAGCCCGCAGTATTTT. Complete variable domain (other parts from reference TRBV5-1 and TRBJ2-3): KAGVTQTPRYLIKTRGQQVTLSCSPISGHRSVSWYQQTPGQGLQFLFEYFSETQRNKGNFPGRFSGRQFSNSRSEMNVSTLELGDSALYLCASSNRDSPQYFGPGTRLTVL.

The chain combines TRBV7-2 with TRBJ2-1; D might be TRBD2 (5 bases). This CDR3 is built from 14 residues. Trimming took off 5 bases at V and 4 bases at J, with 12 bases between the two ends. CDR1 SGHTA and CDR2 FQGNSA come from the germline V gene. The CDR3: CASSPGLEYNEQFF. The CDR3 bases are TGTGCCAGCAGCCCCGGACTGGAATACAATGAGCAGTTCTTC.

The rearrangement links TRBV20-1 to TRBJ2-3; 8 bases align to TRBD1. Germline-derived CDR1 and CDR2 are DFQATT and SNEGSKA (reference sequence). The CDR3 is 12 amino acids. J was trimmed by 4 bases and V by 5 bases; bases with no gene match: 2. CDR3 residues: CSAGQGADTQYF. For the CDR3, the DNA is TGCAGTGCTGGACAGGGCGCAGATACGCAGTATTTT.

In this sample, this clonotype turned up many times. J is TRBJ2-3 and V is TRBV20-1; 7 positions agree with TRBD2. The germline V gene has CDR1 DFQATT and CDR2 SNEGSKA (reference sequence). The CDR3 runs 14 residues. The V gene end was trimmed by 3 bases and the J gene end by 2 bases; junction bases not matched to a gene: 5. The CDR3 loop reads CSASLAGVTDTQYF. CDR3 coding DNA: TGCAGTGCTAGCCTTGCGGGGGTCACAGATACGCAGTATTTT.

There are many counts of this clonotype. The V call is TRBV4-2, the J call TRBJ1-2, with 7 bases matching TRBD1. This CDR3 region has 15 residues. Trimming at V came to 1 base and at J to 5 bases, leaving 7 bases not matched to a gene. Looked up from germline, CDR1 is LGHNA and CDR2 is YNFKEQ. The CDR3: CASSQVLTGDYGYTF. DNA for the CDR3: TGTGCCAGCAGCCAAGTCTTAACAGGGGATTATGGCTACACCTTC.

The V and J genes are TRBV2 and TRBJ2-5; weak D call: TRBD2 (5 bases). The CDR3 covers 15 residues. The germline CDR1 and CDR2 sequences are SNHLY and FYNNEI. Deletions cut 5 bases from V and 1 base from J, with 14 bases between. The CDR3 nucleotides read TGTGCCAGCAGTCGGGAATTACGGCCCCAAGAGACCCAGTACTTC. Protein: CASSRELRPQETQYF.

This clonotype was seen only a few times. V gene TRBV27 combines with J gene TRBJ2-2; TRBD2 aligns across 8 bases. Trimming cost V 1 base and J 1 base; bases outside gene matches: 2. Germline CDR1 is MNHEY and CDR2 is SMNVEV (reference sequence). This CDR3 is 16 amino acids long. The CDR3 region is CASSLYTSGNTGELFF. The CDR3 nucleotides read TGTGCCAGCAGTTTATATACTAGCGGGAACACCGGGGAGCTGTTTTTT.

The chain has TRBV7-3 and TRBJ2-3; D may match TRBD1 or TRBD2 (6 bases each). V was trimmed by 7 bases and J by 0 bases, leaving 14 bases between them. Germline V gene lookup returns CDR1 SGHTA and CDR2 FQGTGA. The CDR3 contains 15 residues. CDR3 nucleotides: TGTGCCAGCAACAAGGGGGGACAAAGCACAGATACGCAGTATTTT. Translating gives CASNKGGQSTDTQYF.

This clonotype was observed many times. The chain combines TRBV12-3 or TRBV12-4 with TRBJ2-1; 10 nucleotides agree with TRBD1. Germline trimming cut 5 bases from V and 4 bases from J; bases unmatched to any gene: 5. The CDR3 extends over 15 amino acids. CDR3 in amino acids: CASSPGQGSYNEQFF. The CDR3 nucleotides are TGTGCCAGCAGTCCGGGACAGGGGAGTTACAATGAGCAGTTCTTC.

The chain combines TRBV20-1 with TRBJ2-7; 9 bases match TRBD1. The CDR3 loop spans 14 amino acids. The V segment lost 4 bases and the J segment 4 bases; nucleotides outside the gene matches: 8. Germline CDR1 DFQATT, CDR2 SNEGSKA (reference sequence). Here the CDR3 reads CSATTGGFGYEQYF. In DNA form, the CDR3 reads TGCAGTGCTACGACAGGGGGATTCGGTTACGAGCAGTACTTC.

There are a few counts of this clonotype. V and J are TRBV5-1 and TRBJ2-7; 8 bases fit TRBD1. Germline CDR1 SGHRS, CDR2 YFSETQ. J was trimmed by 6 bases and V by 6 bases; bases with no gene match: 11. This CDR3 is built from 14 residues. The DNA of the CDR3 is TGCGCCAGCACCGAGCAGGGGGCTTCTTCCGAGCAGTACTTC. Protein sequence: CASTEQGASSEQYF.

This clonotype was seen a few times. CDR3 sequence reads: CASSEGPSGWPQHF. In nucleotides, the CDR3 is TGTGCCAGCAGCGAAGGACCGAGCGGGTGGCCCCAGCATTTT. The genes are TRBV5-6 and TRBJ1-5, with D hard to call. Germline V gene sequence: CDR1 SGHDT, CDR2 YYEEEE. Trimming removed 4 bases from V and 9 bases from J, with 17 bases in between. CDR3 size: 14 residues.

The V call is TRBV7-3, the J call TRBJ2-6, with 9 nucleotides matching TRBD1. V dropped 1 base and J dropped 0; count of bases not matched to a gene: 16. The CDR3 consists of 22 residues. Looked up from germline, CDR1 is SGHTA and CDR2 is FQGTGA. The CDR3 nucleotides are TGTGCCAGCAGCTTAAGTCGGGGGGACAGGACAGGGGCCCGCTCTGGGGCCAACGTCCTGACTTTC. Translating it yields CASSLSRGDRTGARSGANVLTF.

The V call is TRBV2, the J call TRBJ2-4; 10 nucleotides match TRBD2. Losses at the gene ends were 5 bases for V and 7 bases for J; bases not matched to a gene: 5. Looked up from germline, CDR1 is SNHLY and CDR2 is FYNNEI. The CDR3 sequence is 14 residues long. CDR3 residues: CASSPLAGVNIQYF. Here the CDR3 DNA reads TGTGCCAGCAGTCCTCTAGCGGGAGTGAACATTCAGTACTTC.

In DNA form, the CDR3 reads TGTGCCAGCAGCGTAGTAGGGTTACACAATGAGCAGTTCTTC. Translation gives CASSVVGLHNEQFF. The V call is TRBV9, the J call TRBJ2-1; D call uncertain. V was shortened by 0 bases and J by 5 bases, with 9 bases between the two germline ends. The CDR3 runs to 14 residues. From germline, CDR1 is SGDLS and CDR2 YYNGEE.

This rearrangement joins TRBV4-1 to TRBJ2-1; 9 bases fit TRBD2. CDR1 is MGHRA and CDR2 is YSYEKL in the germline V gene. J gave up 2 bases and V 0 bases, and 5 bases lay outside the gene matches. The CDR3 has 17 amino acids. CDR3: CASSQDPGLAPYNEQFF. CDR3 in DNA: TGCGCCAGCAGCCAAGACCCGGGACTAGCCCCCTACAATGAGCAGTTCTTC.